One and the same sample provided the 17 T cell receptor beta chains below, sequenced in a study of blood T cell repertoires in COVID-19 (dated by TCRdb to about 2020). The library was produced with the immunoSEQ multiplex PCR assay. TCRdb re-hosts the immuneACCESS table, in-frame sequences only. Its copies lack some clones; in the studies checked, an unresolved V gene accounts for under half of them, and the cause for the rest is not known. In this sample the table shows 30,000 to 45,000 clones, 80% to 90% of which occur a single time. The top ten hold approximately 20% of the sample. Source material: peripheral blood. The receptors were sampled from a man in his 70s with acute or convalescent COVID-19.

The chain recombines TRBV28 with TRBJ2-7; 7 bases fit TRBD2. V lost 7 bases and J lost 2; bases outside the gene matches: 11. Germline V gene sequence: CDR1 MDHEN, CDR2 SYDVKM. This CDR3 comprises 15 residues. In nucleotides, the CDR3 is TGTGCCAGCAATTCCCCCGGGGGGACGACCTACGAGCAGTACTTC. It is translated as CASNSPGGTTYEQYF.

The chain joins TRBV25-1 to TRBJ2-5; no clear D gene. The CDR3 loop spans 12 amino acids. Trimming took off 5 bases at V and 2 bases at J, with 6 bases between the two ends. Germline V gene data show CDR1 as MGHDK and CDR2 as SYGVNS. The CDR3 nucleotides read TGTGCCAGCAGTTACGGGCAAGAGACCCAGTACTTC. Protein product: CASSYGQETQYF.

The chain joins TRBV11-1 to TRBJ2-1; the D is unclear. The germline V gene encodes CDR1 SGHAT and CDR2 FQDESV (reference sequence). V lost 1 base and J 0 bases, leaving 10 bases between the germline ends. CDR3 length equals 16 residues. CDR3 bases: TGTGCCAGCAGCTTAGGGCGTAGCCTCTCCTACAATGAGCAGTTCTTC. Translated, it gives CASSLGRSLSYNEQFF.

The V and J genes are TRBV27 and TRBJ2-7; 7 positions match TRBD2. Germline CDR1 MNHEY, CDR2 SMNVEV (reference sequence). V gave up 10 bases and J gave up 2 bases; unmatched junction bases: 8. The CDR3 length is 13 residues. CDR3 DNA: TGTGCCACCATAGCGGGCGGGACCTACGAGCAGTACTTC. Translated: CATIAGGTYEQYF.

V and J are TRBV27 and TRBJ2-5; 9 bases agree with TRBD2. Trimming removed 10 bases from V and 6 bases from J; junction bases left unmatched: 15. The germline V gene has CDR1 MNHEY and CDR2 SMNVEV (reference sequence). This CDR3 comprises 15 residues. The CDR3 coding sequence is TGTGCCACCAAGAGACTAGCGGTCGACTTCAAGACCCAGTACTTC. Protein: CATKRLAVDFKTQYF.

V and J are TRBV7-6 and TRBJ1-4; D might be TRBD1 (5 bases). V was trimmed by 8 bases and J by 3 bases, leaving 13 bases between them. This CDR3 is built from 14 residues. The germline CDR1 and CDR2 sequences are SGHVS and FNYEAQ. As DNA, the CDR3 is TGTGCCAGCTCCCGGCGGGGGTCTAATGAAAAACTGTTTTTT. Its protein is CASSRRGSNEKLFF.

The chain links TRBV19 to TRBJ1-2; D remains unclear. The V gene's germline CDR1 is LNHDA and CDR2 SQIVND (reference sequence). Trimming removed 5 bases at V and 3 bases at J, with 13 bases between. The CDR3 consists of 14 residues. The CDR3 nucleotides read TGTGCCAGTAGTTCCGCCCCCGAGGACTATGGCTACACCTTC. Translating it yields CASSSAPEDYGYTF.

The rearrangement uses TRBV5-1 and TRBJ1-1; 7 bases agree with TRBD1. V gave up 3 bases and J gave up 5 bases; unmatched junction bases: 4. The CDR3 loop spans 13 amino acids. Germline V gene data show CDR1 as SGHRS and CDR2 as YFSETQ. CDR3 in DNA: TGCGCCAGCAGCTCGGACAGGTGGACTGAAGCTTTCTTT. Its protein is CASSSDRWTEAFF.

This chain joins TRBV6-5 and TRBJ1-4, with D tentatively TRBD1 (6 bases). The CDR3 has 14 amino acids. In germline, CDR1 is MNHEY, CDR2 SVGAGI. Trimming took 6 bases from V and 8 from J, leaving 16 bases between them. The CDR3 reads CASSRGGGREKLFF. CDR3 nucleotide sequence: TGTGCCAGCAGCCGAGGGGGTGGGCGGGAAAAACTGTTTTTT.

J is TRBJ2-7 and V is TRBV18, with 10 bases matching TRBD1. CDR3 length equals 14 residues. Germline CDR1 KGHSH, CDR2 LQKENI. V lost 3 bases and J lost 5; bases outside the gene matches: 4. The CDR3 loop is CASSPETGGHEQYF. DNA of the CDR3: TGTGCCAGCTCACCGGAGACAGGGGGCCACGAGCAGTACTTC.

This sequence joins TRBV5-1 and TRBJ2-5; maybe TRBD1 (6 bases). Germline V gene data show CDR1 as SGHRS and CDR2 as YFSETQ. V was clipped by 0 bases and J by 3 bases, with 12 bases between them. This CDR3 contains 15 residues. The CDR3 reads CASSLEGRGEETQYF. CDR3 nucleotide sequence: TGCGCCAGCAGCTTGGAGGGCAGGGGCGAAGAGACCCAGTACTTC. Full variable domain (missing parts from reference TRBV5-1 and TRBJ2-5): KAGVTQTPRYLIKTRGQQVTLSCSPISGHRSVSWYQQTPGQGLQFLFEYFSETQRNKGNFPGRFSGRQFSNSRSEMNVSTLELGDSALYLCASSLEGRGEETQYFGPGTRLLVL.

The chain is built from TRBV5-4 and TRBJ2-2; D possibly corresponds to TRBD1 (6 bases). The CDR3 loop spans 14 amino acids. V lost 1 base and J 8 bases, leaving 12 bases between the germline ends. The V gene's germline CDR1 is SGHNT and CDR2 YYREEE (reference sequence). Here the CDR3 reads CASSLNTGIGELFF. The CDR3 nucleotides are TGTGCCAGCAGCTTGAATACAGGGATAGGGGAGCTGTTTTTT.

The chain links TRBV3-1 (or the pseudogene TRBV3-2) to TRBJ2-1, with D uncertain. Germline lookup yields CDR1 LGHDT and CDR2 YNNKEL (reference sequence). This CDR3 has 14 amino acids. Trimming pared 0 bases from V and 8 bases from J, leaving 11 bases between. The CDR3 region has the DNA TGTGCCAGCAGCCAAGATTTGGGCCCTTATGAGCAGTTCTTC. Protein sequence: CASSQDLGPYEQFF.

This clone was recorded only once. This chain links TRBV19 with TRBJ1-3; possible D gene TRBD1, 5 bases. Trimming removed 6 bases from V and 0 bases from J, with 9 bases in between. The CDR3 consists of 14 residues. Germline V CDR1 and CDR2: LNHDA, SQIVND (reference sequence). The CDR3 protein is CASSQGTSGNTIYF. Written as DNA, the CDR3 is TGTGCCAGTAGCCAGGGCACCTCTGGAAACACCATATATTTT.

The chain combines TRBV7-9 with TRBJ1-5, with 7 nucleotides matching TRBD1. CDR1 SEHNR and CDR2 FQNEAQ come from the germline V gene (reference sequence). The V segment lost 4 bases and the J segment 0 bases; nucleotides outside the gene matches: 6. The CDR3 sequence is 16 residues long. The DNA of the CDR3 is TGTGCCAGCAGCTATGGGGACAGACGTAGCAATCAGCCCCAGCATTTT. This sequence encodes CASSYGDRRSNQPQHF. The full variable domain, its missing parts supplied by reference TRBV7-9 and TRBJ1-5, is DTGVSQNPRHKITKRGQNVTFRCDPISEHNRLYWYRQTLGQGPEFLTYFQNEAQLEKSRLLSDRFSAERPKGSFSTLEIQRTEQGDSAMYLCASSYGDRRSNQPQHFGDGTRLSIL.

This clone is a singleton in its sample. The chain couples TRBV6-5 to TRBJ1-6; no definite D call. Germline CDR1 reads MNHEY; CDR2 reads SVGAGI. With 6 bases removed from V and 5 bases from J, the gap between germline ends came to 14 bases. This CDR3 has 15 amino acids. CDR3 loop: CASRAWQMNNSPLHF. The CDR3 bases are TGTGCCAGCAGGGCCTGGCAGATGAATAATTCACCCCTCCACTTT.

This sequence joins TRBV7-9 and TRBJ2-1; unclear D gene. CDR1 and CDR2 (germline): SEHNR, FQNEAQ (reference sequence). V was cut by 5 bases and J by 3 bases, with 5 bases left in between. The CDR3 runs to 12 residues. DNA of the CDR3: TGTGCCAGCAGCATGTACTACAATGAGCAGTTCTTC. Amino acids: CASSMYYNEQFF.